Listed here are 30 T cell receptor beta chains from one sample, sequenced in a study of blood T cell repertoires in COVID-19 (dated by TCRdb to 2020 to 2021). The method behind the library was the immunoSEQ multiplex PCR assay. This is the immuneACCESS table as TCRdb keeps it, with only in-frame sequences that have V and J called. A part of the clones is gone; compared with another copy, unresolved V genes explain less than half, and the rest is unexplained. The sample table contains 95,000 to 100,000 clones; only one count was recorded for around 87% of them. Roughly 10% of the sample lies in the top ten. The sequenced sample was peripheral blood. Receptors were obtained from a woman in her twenties or thirties with acute or convalescent COVID-19.

This clone was seen a handful of times. V and J are TRBV3-1 (or the pseudogene TRBV3-2) and TRBJ1-6; weak D call: TRBD1 (5 bases). CDR1 is LGHDT and CDR2 is YNNKEL in the germline V gene (reference sequence). Trimming stripped 4 bases from V and 9 bases from J, with 16 bases between. The CDR3 loop spans 15 amino acids. CDR3 protein: CASSLVRGGSSPLHF. The CDR3 bases are TGTGCCAGCAGCCTTGTCCGGGGGGGGTCTTCACCCCTCCACTTT.

This chain connects TRBV6-5 to TRBJ1-5; D not certain. Germline V gives CDR1 MNHEY, CDR2 SVGAGI. CDR3 size: 14 residues. Trimming left V 7 bases short and J 0 bases short, with 10 bases between. The CDR3 loop reads CASKWLASNQPQHF. The CDR3 nucleotides read TGTGCCAGCAAGTGGTTGGCTAGCAATCAGCCCCAGCATTTT.

This chain uses TRBV2 with TRBJ2-7, with TRBD2 as a possible D gene (6 bases). This CDR3 has 11 amino acids. Germline V gene lookup returns CDR1 SNHLY and CDR2 FYNNEI. V lost 8 bases to trimming and J lost 6 bases, with 11 bases between them. CDR3 sequence (DNA): TGTGCCAGCTTGCAGGGAGGCGAGCAGTACTTC. Translated, it gives CASLQGGEQYF.

The rearrangement links TRBV3-1 (or the pseudogene TRBV3-2) to TRBJ2-2, with D possibly being TRBD2 (6 bases). Germline assignment: CDR1 LGHDT and CDR2 YNNKEL (reference sequence). The V gene lost 5 bases and the J gene lost 5 bases, with 18 bases spanning the gap. The CDR3 spans 16 residues. This CDR3 is CASSKGSGQDTGELFF. For the CDR3, the DNA is TGTGCCAGCAGCAAAGGGAGCGGGCAGGATACCGGGGAGCTGTTTTTT.

In this sample, this clone turned up a few times. The same CDR3 also results from other DNA sequences found in this sample. The chain has TRBV18 and TRBJ1-2, with 11 bases that match TRBD1. This CDR3 is 15 amino acids long. After removal of 0 bases from V and 6 bases from J, the junction contained 3 bases not matched to a gene. Germline loops: CDR1 KGHSH, CDR2 LQKENI. In DNA form, the CDR3 reads TGTGCCAGCTCACCACCGGGACAGGGGGAACATGGCTACACCTTC. It is translated as CASSPPGQGEHGYTF.

This clone was detected a few times. The V gene is TRBV5-8, the J gene TRBJ1-2; D ambiguous. Looked up from germline, CDR1 is SGHTS and CDR2 is YDEGEE. The V and J ends lost 0 bases and 7 bases respectively, with 16 bases between them. The length of the CDR3 is 15 residues. The chain's CDR3 is CASSLGGHPISGYTF. CDR3 DNA: TGTGCCAGCAGCTTGGGCGGGCACCCTATCTCTGGCTACACCTTC.

This clone was picked up one time. The rearrangement uses TRBV5-1 and TRBJ2-1; D gene ambiguous. The CDR3 totals 14 residues. Germline V gives CDR1 SGHRS, CDR2 YFSETQ. With 3 bases removed from V and 3 bases from J, the gap between germline ends came to 10 bases. The CDR3 region is CASSSKTGYNEQFF. CDR3 bases: TGCGCCAGCAGCTCGAAGACTGGCTACAATGAGCAGTTCTTC.

The chain recombines TRBV18 with TRBJ1-3, with 9 positions matching TRBD1. V dropped 2 bases and J dropped 0; count of bases not matched to a gene: 2. Per the germline V gene, CDR1 is KGHSH and CDR2 is LQKENI. This CDR3 spans 16 amino acids. CDR3: CASSPWTGDSGNTIYF. CDR3 nucleotides: TGTGCCAGCTCACCATGGACAGGGGACTCTGGAAACACCATATATTTT.

A word on this clone: The same CDR3 is also encoded by other DNA sequences in this sample. The chain employs TRBV29-1 and TRBJ2-7, with D possibly being TRBD1 (6 bases). The CDR3 consists of 11 residues. V was trimmed by 6 bases and J by 2 bases, leaving 8 bases between them. Germline CDR1 reads SQVTM; CDR2 reads ANQGSEA. As DNA, the CDR3 is TGCAGCGTCGGACAGACCTACGAGCAGTACTTC. It is translated as CSVGQTYEQYF.

The rearrangement links TRBV2 to TRBJ1-3; no clear D. The CDR3 covers 14 residues. CDR1 SNHLY and CDR2 FYNNEI come from the germline V gene. V was cut by 6 bases and J by 0 bases, with 9 bases left in between. The CDR3 loop reads CASRAANSGNTIYF. For the CDR3, the DNA is TGTGCCAGCAGGGCGGCAAACTCTGGAAACACCATATATTTT.

This rearrangement joins TRBV27 to TRBJ1-6, with a weak D call TRBD1 (6 bases). V was pared by 3 bases and J by 7 bases, with 10 bases between. CDR3 length equals 14 residues. CDR1 and CDR2 (germline): MNHEY, SMNVEV (reference sequence). CDR3 sequence: CASSFGTQNSPLHF. CDR3 coding DNA: TGTGCCAGCAGTTTTGGGACACAGAATTCACCCCTCCACTTT.

The chain couples TRBV7-8 to TRBJ2-1, with D tentatively TRBD2 (5 bases). This CDR3 spans 16 amino acids. V dropped 3 bases and J dropped 6 bases, with 18 bases sitting between them. CDR1 SGHVS and CDR2 FQNEAQ come from the germline V gene. The CDR3 DNA reads as TGTGCCAGCAGCTTCTACGGGGAGAGCTTTGGCAATGAGCAGTTCTTC. It codes for CASSFYGESFGNEQFF. The complete variable domain, with remaining parts taken from reference TRBV7-8 and TRBJ2-1, reads GAGVSQSPRYKVAKRGQDVALRCDPISGHVSLFWYQQALGQGPEFLTYFQNEAQLDKSGLPSDRFFAERPEGSVSTLKIQRTQQEDSAVYLCASSFYGESFGNEQFFGPGTRLTVL.

CDR3 protein: CASVAGGGTGELFF. CDR3 coding DNA: TGTGCCAGCGTAGCGGGGGGCGGCACCGGGGAGCTGTTTTTT. This chain uses TRBV2 with TRBJ2-2; 10 nucleotides align to TRBD2. The CDR3 has 14 amino acids. The V and J ends lost 8 bases and 4 bases, in that order; junction bases with no gene match: 4. Germline loops: CDR1 SNHLY, CDR2 FYNNEI.

The chain recombines TRBV11-3 with TRBJ2-7; 11 bases agree with TRBD1. Germline CDR1 and CDR2: SGHNT and YENEEA. The V segment lost 5 bases and the J segment 4 bases; nucleotides outside the gene matches: 10. This CDR3 spans 16 amino acids. The CDR3 loop is CASSLSGTGGRYEQYF. The CDR3 DNA reads as TGTGCCAGCAGCCTATCCGGGACAGGGGGGCGGTACGAGCAGTACTTC.

This clone was found a few times. The chain is built from TRBV11-2 and TRBJ2-7; TRBD1 matches 8 bases. This CDR3 comprises 12 residues. CDR1 and CDR2 from the germline V gene are SGHAT and FQNNGV. Trimming at V came to 8 bases and at J to 3 bases, leaving 3 bases not matched to a gene. For the CDR3, the DNA is TGTGCCAGCCTAGACAGGGGCTACGAGCAGTACTTC. Its translation: CASLDRGYEQYF. Variable domain in full (rest from reference TRBV11-2 and TRBJ2-7): EAGVAQSPRYKIIEKRQSVAFWCNPISGHATLYWYQQILGQGPKLLIQFQNNGVVDDSQLPKDRFSAERLKGVDSTLKIQPAKLEDSAVYLCASLDRGYEQYFGPGTRLTVT.

The J gene is TRBJ2-4, the V gene TRBV20-1, with 8 nucleotides matching TRBD2. The V gene's germline CDR1 is DFQATT and CDR2 SNEGSKA (reference sequence). CDR3 length: 11 amino acids. Germline trimming cut 6 bases from V and 6 bases from J; bases unmatched to any gene: 1. This CDR3 is CSARGGNIQYF. The CDR3 nucleotides read TGCAGTGCCCGGGGGGGAAACATTCAGTACTTC.

The chain couples TRBV7-8 to TRBJ2-7; 10 bases agree with TRBD1. This CDR3 has 14 amino acids. With 4 bases clipped from V and 5 bases from J, the junction kept 5 bases outside the gene matches. Germline assignment: CDR1 SGHVS and CDR2 FQNEAQ. This chain's CDR3 is CASSSGTGANEQYF. The CDR3 nucleotides are TGTGCCAGCAGCTCGGGGACAGGGGCCAACGAGCAGTACTTC.

The rearrangement links TRBV6-1 to TRBJ1-3, with 7 bases fitting TRBD1. The J segment lost 8 bases and the V segment lost 0 bases, leaving 10 bases of the junction unmatched. Per germline, CDR1 MNHNS and CDR2 SASEGT. This CDR3 is built from 16 residues. In DNA, the CDR3 is TGTGCCAGCAGTGAAGCGACCCTGACAGGGAAGCACACCATATATTTT. As protein: CASSEATLTGKHTIYF.

The chain links TRBV27 to TRBJ2-7, with D maybe TRBD2 (6 bases). The CDR3 totals 13 residues. Germline V gene data show CDR1 as MNHEY and CDR2 as SMNVEV (reference sequence). Trimming removed 5 bases from V and 5 bases from J, with 13 bases in between. The CDR3 DNA reads as TGTGCCAGCAGTCCCCCCGGCGGGAACGAGCAGTACTTC. Translating gives CASSPPGGNEQYF.

V is TRBV9 and J is TRBJ1-2; 7 bases match TRBD1. The germline CDR1 and CDR2 sequences are SGDLS and YYNGEE. The CDR3 is 14 amino acids. Trimming cost V 4 bases and J 2 bases; bases outside gene matches: 5. CDR3 amino acids: CASSSQTGNYGYTF. CDR3 sequence (DNA): TGTGCCAGCAGCTCCCAGACAGGGAACTATGGCTACACCTTC.

The V and J genes are TRBV5-1 and TRBJ2-3; possible D gene TRBD1, 6 bases. The ends were cut back, 4 bases at V and 3 bases at J, with 9 bases in the middle. In germline, CDR1 is SGHRS, CDR2 YFSETQ. The CDR3 totals 13 residues. The CDR3 sequence: CASSPQGTDTQYF. CDR3 DNA sequence: TGCGCCAGCAGCCCACAGGGTACAGATACGCAGTATTTT. Complete variable domain (other parts from reference TRBV5-1 and TRBJ2-3): KAGVTQTPRYLIKTRGQQVTLSCSPISGHRSVSWYQQTPGQGLQFLFEYFSETQRNKGNFPGRFSGRQFSNSRSEMNVSTLELGDSALYLCASSPQGTDTQYFGPGTRLTVL.

The chain has TRBV6-5 and TRBJ1-2, with 8 bases fitting TRBD1. CDR3 length: 15 amino acids. The V gene end was trimmed by 5 bases and the J gene end by 2 bases; junction bases not matched to a gene: 7. Germline V gene lookup returns CDR1 MNHEY and CDR2 SVGAGI. The CDR3 coding sequence is TGTGCCAGCAGTACGACAGGGGCGCTAAACTATGGCTACACCTTC. This codes for CASSTTGALNYGYTF.

The rearrangement links TRBV5-1 to TRBJ2-3; TRBD2 aligns across 7 bases. V shed 4 bases, J shed 2 bases, and the junction held 7 bases outside the gene matches. Germline assignment: CDR1 SGHRS and CDR2 YFSETQ. There are 15 residues in the CDR3. The CDR3 coding sequence is TGCGCCAGCAGCCCCCCGGGAGGACCCACAGATACGCAGTATTTT. Translated, it gives CASSPPGGPTDTQYF.

This clone was counted ten times or more. Other DNA sequences within the sample encode an identical CDR3. Here the CDR3 reads CASSRDRANEKLFF. The CDR3 nucleotides are TGTGCCAGCAGCCGGGACAGGGCTAATGAAAAACTGTTTTTT. The chain is built from TRBV7-9 and TRBJ1-4; 9 bases map to TRBD1. This CDR3 is 14 amino acids long. Germline assignment: CDR1 SEHNR and CDR2 FQNEAQ (reference sequence). Losses at the gene ends were 5 bases for V and 3 bases for J; bases not matched to a gene: 1.

The V and J genes are TRBV9 and TRBJ1-3; 7 bases align to TRBD1. With V trimmed by 6 bases and J by 0 bases, 6 bases remained unmatched. CDR1 SGDLS and CDR2 YYNGEE come from the germline V gene. This CDR3 contains 15 residues. The DNA of the CDR3 is TGTGCCAGCACCGGGACAGTGAGCTCTGGAAACACCATATATTTT. It is translated as CASTGTVSSGNTIYF.

This rearrangement joins TRBV6-5 to TRBJ1-3; no definite D call. Germline lookup yields CDR1 MNHEY and CDR2 SVGAGI. Trimming shortened V by 9 bases and J by 0 bases, and 12 bases separated the two germline ends. The CDR3 consists of 14 residues. The CDR3 is CASASGNSGNTIYF. The CDR3 DNA reads as TGTGCCAGTGCCTCGGGTAACTCTGGAAACACCATATATTTT.

The chain joins TRBV25-1 to TRBJ1-6; 9 bases line up with TRBD1. This CDR3 is built from 13 residues. Germline CDR1 MGHDK, CDR2 SYGVNS. V was pared by 4 bases and J by 9 bases, with 1 base of the junction left unmatched. CDR3 DNA sequence: TGTGCCAGCAGTGTGGGACAGGGTTCACCCCTCCACTTT. Translated: CASSVGQGSPLHF.

The gene calls are TRBV10-3 and TRBJ1-6; 9 positions agree with TRBD1. Germline assignment: CDR1 ENHRY and CDR2 SYGVKD. V was clipped by 6 bases and J by 9 bases; unmatched bases: 6. CDR3 size: 14 residues. Here the CDR3 reads CAISGTGNGSPLHF. Here the CDR3 DNA reads TGTGCCATCAGCGGGACAGGGAATGGTTCACCCCTCCACTTT.

The gene calls are TRBV11-3 and TRBJ1-1; TRBD1 aligns across 9 bases. Germline CDR1 reads SGHNT; CDR2 reads YENEEA. CDR3 length equals 14 residues. The V gene end was trimmed by 5 bases and the J gene end by 1 base; junction bases not matched to a gene: 2. CDR3 sequence reads: CASSQDRGNTEAFF. The DNA for the CDR3 is TGTGCCAGCAGCCAGGACAGGGGGAACACTGAAGCTTTCTTT.

J is TRBJ1-2 and V is TRBV5-1; tentatively, D is TRBD1 (6 bases). CDR1 and CDR2 from the germline V gene are SGHRS and YFSETQ. Trimming removed 3 bases from V and 1 base from J, with 22 bases in between. The CDR3 has 18 amino acids. The CDR3 loop is CASSSTSGTSHVNYGYTF. The DNA for the CDR3 is TGCGCCAGCAGCTCAACCTCCGGGACAAGCCACGTTAACTATGGCTACACCTTC. Combining the CDR3 with reference TRBV5-1 and TRBJ1-2 gives the whole variable domain KAGVTQTPRYLIKTRGQQVTLSCSPISGHRSVSWYQQTPGQGLQFLFEYFSETQRNKGNFPGRFSGRQFSNSRSEMNVSTLELGDSALYLCASSSTSGTSHVNYGYTFGSGTRLTVV.